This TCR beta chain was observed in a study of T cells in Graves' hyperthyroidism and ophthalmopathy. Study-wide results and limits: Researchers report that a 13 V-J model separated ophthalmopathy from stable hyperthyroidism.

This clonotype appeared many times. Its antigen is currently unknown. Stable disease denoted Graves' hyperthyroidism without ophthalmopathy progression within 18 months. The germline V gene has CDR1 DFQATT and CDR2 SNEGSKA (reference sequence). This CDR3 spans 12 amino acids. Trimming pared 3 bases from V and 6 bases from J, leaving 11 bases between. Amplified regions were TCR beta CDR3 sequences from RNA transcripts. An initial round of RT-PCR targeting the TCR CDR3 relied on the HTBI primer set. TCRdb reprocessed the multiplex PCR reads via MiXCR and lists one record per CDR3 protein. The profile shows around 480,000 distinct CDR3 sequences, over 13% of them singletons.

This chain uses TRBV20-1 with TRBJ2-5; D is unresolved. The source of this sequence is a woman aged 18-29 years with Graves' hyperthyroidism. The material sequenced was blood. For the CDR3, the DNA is TGCAGTGCTAGTGTAGGTTTAAAGACCCAGTACTTC. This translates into CSASVGLKTQYF.